The 27 T cell receptor beta chains below come from one sample, sequenced in a study of Ad26.COV2.S vaccination and SARS-CoV-2 variants. Measured with immunoSEQ multiplex PCR; TCRdb has only the in-frame clones, and not every one. Among hundreds of thousands of clones, about 87% were seen once, and the ten largest hold 6.4%. Treatment specified: about 20 received Ad26.COV2.S at low or high dose, single or two shots; several received placebo; per-sample allocation not given. Day 63 after the first injection of vaccine or placebo was the sampling time. The sequences come from peripheral blood, collected in a trial of Ad26.COV2.S vaccine versus placebo. All receptors come from a person between 18 and 65 years old who received the Ad26.COV2.S COVID-19 vaccine or a placebo.

V usage is TRBV21-1 and J usage is TRBJ1-2; the table gives TRBD1 as D, unverified against the DNA. TRBV21-1 is deemed a pseudogene. The CDR3 has 16 amino acids. The CDR3 is CASSKRTDRNHYGYTF. CDR3 nucleotide sequence: TGTGCCAGCAGCAAAAGGACGGACAGGAACCACTATGGCTACACCTTC.

There are a few counts of this clone. The rearrangement uses TRBV28 and TRBJ1-2; maybe TRBD1 (5 bases). The CDR3 runs to 13 residues. V was shortened by 1 base and J by 8 bases, with 11 bases between the two germline ends. Per the germline V gene, CDR1 is MDHEN and CDR2 is SYDVKM. The CDR3 protein is CASSLSLGGGYTF. DNA for the CDR3: TGTGCCAGCAGTTTATCCCTCGGGGGGGGCTACACCTTC.

This chain uses TRBV30 with TRBJ2-7; tentatively, D is TRBD2 (5 bases). CDR1 and CDR2 from the germline V gene are GTSNPN and SVGIG (reference sequence). The V end lost 2 bases, the J end lost 0 bases, and 11 bases lay between the germline ends. The CDR3 is 14 amino acids. This chain's CDR3 is CAWSSGLPSYEQYF. CDR3 nucleotides: TGTGCCTGGAGTTCCGGACTGCCCTCCTACGAGCAGTACTTC.

The V call is TRBV7-8, the J call TRBJ2-7; TRBD2 is a possible D gene (7 bases). Germline CDR1 reads SGHVS; CDR2 reads FQNEAQ. This CDR3 region has 15 residues. Trimming cost V 0 bases and J 5 bases, with 14 bases left between them. CDR3 DNA: TGTGCCAGCAGCTTAGCGTCCGGGGGGCCCCACGAGCAGTACTTC. Encoded protein: CASSLASGGPHEQYF. The whole variable domain, remainder taken from reference TRBV7-8 and TRBJ2-7, is GAGVSQSPRYKVAKRGQDVALRCDPISGHVSLFWYQQALGQGPEFLTYFQNEAQLDKSGLPSDRFFAERPEGSVSTLKIQRTQQEDSAVYLCASSLASGGPHEQYFGPGTRLTVT.

V usage is TRBV7-3 and J usage is TRBJ2-7, with TRBD1 identical over 8 bases. The CDR3 covers 15 residues. The junction had 7 bases not matched to a gene; V was cut back by 6 bases and J by 0 bases. The V gene's germline CDR1 is SGHTA and CDR2 FQGTGA. The CDR3 reads CASSLTGVRSYEQYF. The CDR3 DNA follows: TGTGCCAGCAGTCTGACAGGGGTGCGCTCCTACGAGCAGTACTTC.

The count of this clone is one. V and J are TRBV5-1 and TRBJ2-5, with D tentatively TRBD1 or TRBD2 (5 bases each). The germline V gene has CDR1 SGHRS and CDR2 YFSETQ. This CDR3 is 16 amino acids long. V shed 0 bases and J shed 7 bases, with 19 bases lying between them. The DNA of the CDR3 is TGCGCCAGCAGCTTGGAGGCTGGGGGAAGGATGGGGACCCAGTACTTC. It encodes CASSLEAGGRMGTQYF.

This clone showed up many times. The V gene is TRBV6-4, the J gene TRBJ2-1, with 7 bases aligning to TRBD1. The CDR3 runs to 15 residues. After removal of 0 bases from V and 6 bases from J, the junction contained 5 bases not matched to a gene. Looked up from germline, CDR1 is MRHNA and CDR2 is SNTAGT. CDR3 amino acids: CASSDSLSGGNEQFF. For the CDR3, the DNA is TGTGCCAGCAGTGACTCGTTATCAGGGGGCAATGAGCAGTTCTTC.

The V and J genes are TRBV2 and TRBJ1-5; D is uncertain. Germline CDR1 SNHLY, CDR2 FYNNEI. The CDR3 is made up of 17 amino acids. Trimming removed 2 bases from V and 0 bases from J, with 14 bases in between. CDR3 nucleotides: TGTGCCAGCAGTGAACCTCGGGGAGGGATTAGCAATCAGCCCCAGCATTTT. This gives the protein CASSEPRGGISNQPQHF.

The V call is TRBV27, the J call TRBJ1-4; TRBD1 agrees at 7 bases. The trim removed 2 bases at V and 6 bases at J, leaving 6 bases unmatched. Germline V gives CDR1 MNHEY, CDR2 SMNVEV (reference sequence). CDR3 length: 15 amino acids. CDR3 sequence (DNA): TGTGCCAGCAGTTTAGGGGACAGCAAACATGAAAAACTGTTTTTT. This translates into CASSLGDSKHEKLFF.

J is TRBJ2-1 and V is TRBV30; 8 bases map to TRBD2. The germline V gene has CDR1 GTSNPN and CDR2 SVGIG (reference sequence). This CDR3 contains 13 residues. V was clipped by 5 bases and J by 9 bases; unmatched bases: 9. CDR3 sequence reads: CAWLTGGVGEQFF. The CDR3 DNA reads as TGTGCCTGGCTAACGGGGGGGGTCGGTGAGCAGTTCTTC.

This clone was recorded a few times. The CDR3 region is CASSLKPDQPQHF. CDR3 DNA sequence: TGTGCCAGCAGCCTCAAACCAGATCAGCCCCAGCATTTT. This chain joins TRBV5-4 and TRBJ1-5; D gene uncertain. The CDR3 has 13 residues. Germline loops: CDR1 SGHNT, CDR2 YYREEE (reference sequence). The V gene lost 4 bases and the J gene lost 5 bases, with 10 bases spanning the gap.

J is TRBJ2-3 and V is TRBV27; tentatively, D is TRBD1 (5 bases). CDR1 and CDR2 from the germline V gene are MNHEY and SMNVEV (reference sequence). The CDR3 spans 12 residues. Trimming removed 7 bases from V and 1 base from J, with 6 bases in between. DNA of the CDR3: TGTGCCAGCACGACAGGCACAGATACGCAGTATTTT. It specifies CASTTGTDTQYF.

This clone showed up just a few times. This sequence joins TRBV7-3 and TRBJ1-4, with 9 bases fitting TRBD1. Germline V CDR1 and CDR2: SGHTA, FQGTGA. With 2 bases clipped from V and 5 bases from J, the junction kept 6 bases outside the gene matches. The CDR3 loop spans 16 amino acids. CDR3 DNA sequence: TGTGCCAGCAGCTTATACCCGGACAGGGGAAATGAAAAACTGTTTTTT. This encodes CASSLYPDRGNEKLFF.

This clone has a single count. V is TRBV7-9 and J is TRBJ2-3; 10 bases line up with TRBD2. CDR1 is SEHNR, CDR2 FQNEAQ, per germline (reference sequence). The CDR3 consists of 15 residues. V lost 8 bases, J lost 1 base, and 6 bases stayed unmatched. This CDR3 reads CASGALAGRTDTQYF. In nucleotides, the CDR3 is TGTGCCAGCGGCGCACTAGCGGGGCGCACAGATACGCAGTATTTT. The complete variable domain, with remaining parts taken from reference TRBV7-9 and TRBJ2-3, reads DTGVSQNPRHKITKRGQNVTFRCDPISEHNRLYWYRQTLGQGPEFLTYFQNEAQLEKSRLLSDRFSAERPKGSFSTLEIQRTEQGDSAMYLCASGALAGRTDTQYFGPGTRLTVL.

A few counts support this clone. The chain uses TRBV4-1 and TRBJ2-7, with D perhaps TRBD1 or TRBD2 (6 bases each). V lost 1 base to trimming and J lost 4 bases, with 11 bases between them. The CDR3 extends over 14 amino acids. The V gene's germline CDR1 is MGHRA and CDR2 YSYEKL. This CDR3 is CASSQAGGLYEQYF. CDR3 coding DNA: TGCGCCAGCAGCCAAGCTGGGGGGCTTTACGAGCAGTACTTC.

The rearrangement uses TRBV27 and TRBJ1-5, with D possibly TRBD1 on 5 matching bases. Germline CDR1 reads MNHEY; CDR2 reads SMNVEV (reference sequence). The CDR3 is 14 residues long. The V and J ends lost 4 bases and 6 bases respectively, with 13 bases between them. The chain's CDR3 is CASSSAGPAQPQHF. CDR3 sequence (DNA): TGTGCCAGCAGTTCAGCAGGGCCTGCTCAGCCCCAGCATTTT.

This clone was seen once. J is TRBJ2-7 and V is TRBV19; D not resolved. Germline assignment: CDR1 LNHDA and CDR2 SQIVND (reference sequence). V was trimmed by 5 bases and J by 0 bases, leaving 2 bases between them. This CDR3 has 11 amino acids. CDR3 DNA sequence: TGTGCCAGTAGTTCCTCCTACGAGCAGTACTTC. Its translation is CASSSSYEQYF. The complete variable domain, with remaining parts taken from reference TRBV19 and TRBJ2-7, reads DGGITQSPKYLFRKEGQNVTLSCEQNLNHDAMYWYRQDPGQGLRLIYYSQIVNDFQKGDIAEGYSVSREKKESFPLTVTSAQKNPTAFYLCASSSSYEQYFGPGTRLTVT.

V usage is TRBV15 and J usage is TRBJ2-7, with 7 bases fitting TRBD1. J gave up 3 bases and V 9 bases, and 8 bases lay outside the gene matches. The CDR3 runs 13 residues. Germline V gene data show CDR1 as LNHNV and CDR2 as YYDKDF (reference sequence). CDR3 sequence: CATSRQGGYEQYF. In DNA, the CDR3 is TGTGCCACGAGTCGACAGGGTGGCTACGAGCAGTACTTC.

The genes are TRBV7-2 and TRBJ1-5; D uncertain. This CDR3 is 12 amino acids long. CDR1 is SGHTA and CDR2 is FQGNSA in the germline V gene. V dropped 3 bases and J dropped 10 bases, with 10 bases sitting between them. Here the CDR3 DNA reads TGTGCCAGCAGCTTCACTATCGAACCCCAGCATTTT. Residues: CASSFTIEPQHF.

This clone was counted a single time. This chain connects TRBV7-2 to TRBJ1-5; D not resolved. CDR1 and CDR2 (germline): SGHTA, FQGNSA. V lost 0 bases and J 2 bases, leaving 14 bases between the germline ends. The CDR3 runs to 17 residues. The CDR3 sequence: CASSLAGGGAGNQPQHF. The CDR3 region has the DNA TGTGCCAGCAGCTTAGCGGGAGGAGGCGCAGGCAATCAGCCCCAGCATTTT.

The gene calls are TRBV9 and TRBJ1-6; D unclear. The CDR3 has 11 residues. V was clipped by 1 base and J by 15 bases, with 8 bases between them. Per the germline V gene, CDR1 is SGDLS and CDR2 is YYNGEE. The CDR3 DNA follows: TGTGCCAGCAGCGTATCCCTTCGCCTCCACTTT. It codes for CASSVSLRLHF. The full variable domain, rest sourced from reference TRBV9 and TRBJ1-6, is DSGVTQTPKHLITATGQRVTLRCSPRSGDLSVYWYQQSLDQGLQFLIQYYNGEERAKGNILERFSAQQFPDLHSELNLSSLELGDSALYFCASSVSLRLHFGNGTRLTVT.

The V call is TRBV7-2, the J call TRBJ2-5, with 12 positions matching TRBD2. The V segment lost 3 bases and the J segment 4 bases; nucleotides outside the gene matches: 6. Germline CDR1 is SGHTA and CDR2 is FQGNSA. CDR3 length: 16 amino acids. The chain's CDR3 is CASSLRLAGASETQYF. The DNA for the CDR3 is TGTGCCAGCAGCTTGAGACTAGCGGGGGCCTCAGAGACCCAGTACTTC.

This clone has a single count. The J gene is TRBJ2-7, the V gene TRBV10-3; unclear D gene. Germline values: CDR1 ENHRY, CDR2 SYGVKD. The germline V and J ends were trimmed by 6 bases and 2 bases, with 14 bases remaining between them. The CDR3 runs 14 residues. CDR3 DNA sequence: TGTGCCATCAGAAGCCAGCAAGGAGCCTACGAGCAGTACTTC. Its translation: CAIRSQQGAYEQYF.

V is TRBV5-5 and J is TRBJ1-1; 8 bases are shared with TRBD1. The junction had 6 bases not matched to a gene; V was cut back by 0 bases and J by 11 bases. Germline V gene sequence: CDR1 SGHKS, CDR2 YYEKEE (reference sequence). CDR3 length equals 13 residues. The CDR3 reads CASSLVVQGEAFF. Written as DNA, the CDR3 is TGTGCCAGCAGCTTGGTGGTACAGGGGGAGGCTTTCTTT.

This chain uses TRBV29-1 with TRBJ1-1; possible D gene TRBD1, 6 bases. The CDR3 totals 12 residues. V lost 1 base to trimming and J lost 4 bases, with 7 bases between them. Germline V gene sequence: CDR1 SQVTM, CDR2 ANQGSEA. The CDR3 sequence is CSVEGGGTEAFF. DNA for the CDR3: TGCAGCGTTGAAGGAGGGGGCACTGAAGCTTTCTTT.

The genes are TRBV5-1 and TRBJ2-3; D is possibly TRBD2 (6 bases). CDR3 length: 15 residues. The germline V and J ends were trimmed by 0 bases and 1 base, with 9 bases remaining between them. Germline V gives CDR1 SGHRS, CDR2 YFSETQ. CDR3: CASSLVASGTDTQYF. Here the CDR3 DNA reads TGCGCCAGCAGCTTGGTGGCTAGCGGCACAGATACGCAGTATTTT.

V usage is TRBV28 and J usage is TRBJ2-7; 10 positions match TRBD1. Looked up from germline, CDR1 is MDHEN and CDR2 is SYDVKM. The CDR3 is 16 amino acids. After removal of 2 bases from V and 1 base from J, the junction contained 5 bases not matched to a gene. CDR3 protein: CASSLEGQGISYEQYF. Here the CDR3 DNA reads TGTGCCAGCAGTTTAGAGGGACAGGGGATTTCCTACGAGCAGTACTTC.